Below, 22 T cell receptor beta chains from the same sample are listed, as sequenced in a study of blood T cell repertoires in COVID-19. Assay: immunoSEQ multiplex PCR; the TCRdb copy retains only in-frame clones and omits some. The table has a few hundred thousand clones, about 92% seen once; the top ten hold about a fifth. Sequencing was done on a sample of PBMCs or T cells enriched from blood (not recorded which). The receptors shown here come from a woman in her 30s who had recovered from COVID-19.

The genes are TRBV19 and TRBJ1-4, with 7 bases identical to TRBD1. The CDR3 runs 14 residues. Trimming removed 7 bases from V and 8 bases from J; junction bases left unmatched: 10. Germline values: CDR1 LNHDA, CDR2 SQIVND (reference sequence). CDR3 in DNA: TGTGCCAGTAACACAGGGGCGGTCGACGAAAAACTGTTTTTT. Translated: CASNTGAVDEKLFF.

The chain couples TRBV7-8 to TRBJ2-1, with 8 bases matching TRBD2. Germline loops: CDR1 SGHVS, CDR2 FQNEAQ. The CDR3 is made up of 15 amino acids. After removal of 5 bases from V and 0 bases from J, the junction contained 3 bases not matched to a gene. Here the CDR3 DNA reads TGTGCCAGCAGCGTTAGCGGGATCTCCTACAATGAGCAGTTCTTC. Protein sequence: CASSVSGISYNEQFF.

This chain connects TRBV7-8 to TRBJ1-1; TRBD1 is a possible D gene (6 bases). This CDR3 has 13 residues. Germline values: CDR1 SGHVS, CDR2 FQNEAQ. Trimming took 2 bases from V and 5 from J, leaving 9 bases between them. CDR3 amino acids: CASSLLGATEAFF. Written as DNA, the CDR3 is TGTGCCAGCAGCTTATTGGGGGCTACTGAAGCTTTCTTT.

The genes are TRBV27 and TRBJ2-7; perhaps TRBD1 as D (5 bases). The V gene's germline CDR1 is MNHEY and CDR2 SMNVEV (reference sequence). The CDR3 is made up of 13 amino acids. The V gene lost 3 bases and the J gene lost 5 bases, with 11 bases spanning the gap. CDR3: CASSLAGPDEQYF. CDR3 bases: TGTGCCAGCAGTTTGGCAGGGCCCGACGAGCAGTACTTC.

This clone was counted once. The chain employs TRBV7-2 and TRBJ2-3; D possibly corresponds to TRBD1 (6 bases). V dropped 5 bases and J dropped 6 bases, with 24 bases sitting between them. The germline gives CDR1 SGHTA, CDR2 FQGNSA. This CDR3 is 17 amino acids long. The CDR3 DNA is TGTGCCAGCAGCCCGATCGGCCGCAGGGGTACAGGGGATACGCAGTATTTT. The encoded protein is CASSPIGRRGTGDTQYF.

The chain uses TRBV4-1 and TRBJ2-2, with a tentative D call TRBD2 (6 bases). V lost 3 bases, J lost 2 bases, and 10 bases lay in between. The germline gives CDR1 MGHRA, CDR2 YSYEKL. CDR3 length equals 15 residues. CDR3 region: CASSQPGLNTGELFF. For the CDR3, the DNA is TGCGCCAGCAGCCAGCCGGGACTTAACACCGGGGAGCTGTTTTTT.

J is TRBJ2-5 and V is TRBV24-1; 10 nucleotides align to TRBD1. The trim removed 1 base at V and 4 bases at J, leaving 5 bases unmatched. This CDR3 is 16 amino acids long. Germline loops: CDR1 KGHDR, CDR2 SFDVKD. CDR3 DNA sequence: TGTGCCACCAGTGATTTTGGGACAGGGGTTTTAGAGACCCAGTACTTC. This codes for CATSDFGTGVLETQYF.

This rearrangement joins TRBV10-3 to TRBJ1-2; 7 bases align to TRBD1. In germline, CDR1 is ENHRY, CDR2 SYGVKD. The CDR3 covers 13 residues. J was trimmed by 6 bases and V by 6 bases; bases with no gene match: 7. In nucleotides, the CDR3 is TGTGCCATCAGCCCACAGGGGAATGATGGCTACACCTTC. Translated, it gives CAISPQGNDGYTF.

The chain couples TRBV5-1 to TRBJ2-2, with a possible D match to TRBD1 (6 bases). Germline V lookup: CDR1 SGHRS, CDR2 YFSETQ. CDR3 length: 15 amino acids. Trimming left V 1 base short and J 1 base short, with 8 bases between. The CDR3 reads CASSLLQGNTGELFF. CDR3 sequence (DNA): TGCGCCAGCAGCTTGTTACAGGGGAACACCGGGGAGCTGTTTTTT.

The chain is built from TRBV11-2 and TRBJ2-1; D remains unclear. V lost 5 bases and J lost 10, with 12 bases in between. This CDR3 spans 12 amino acids. Germline V gene data show CDR1 as SGHAT and CDR2 as FQNNGV. The CDR3 bases are TGTGCCAGCAGCCCCCTCGGTTACGAGCAGTTCTTC. Its protein product is CASSPLGYEQFF.

CDR3 region: CASRGLSTDTQYF. As DNA, the CDR3 is TGTGCCAGCAGGGGGCTGAGCACAGATACGCAGTATTTT. The chain carries TRBV3-1 (or the pseudogene TRBV3-2) and TRBJ2-3; maybe TRBD1 (5 bases). Trimming took off 6 bases at V and 0 bases at J, with 7 bases between the two ends. The CDR3 has 13 amino acids. Germline values: CDR1 LGHDT, CDR2 YNNKEL (reference sequence).

The chain uses TRBV19 and TRBJ2-2; a possible D gene is TRBD2 (7 bases). V was cut by 7 bases and J by 0 bases, with 15 bases left in between. CDR3 length: 16 residues. From germline, CDR1 is LNHDA and CDR2 SQIVND (reference sequence). CDR3 amino acids: CASTIGGGANTGELFF. CDR3 DNA sequence: TGTGCCAGTACCATTGGCGGGGGCGCGAACACCGGGGAGCTGTTTTTT.

V gene TRBV10-3 combines with J gene TRBJ1-2; TRBD1 aligns across 7 bases. The ends lost 0 bases at V and 4 bases at J; junction bases unmatched: 2. CDR3 length: 14 residues. Germline assignment: CDR1 ENHRY and CDR2 SYGVKD. The DNA for the CDR3 is TGTGCCATCAGTGAGTCAAGGGACAGCTATGGCTACACCTTC. It codes for CAISESRDSYGYTF.

The rearrangement joins TRBV2 to TRBJ1-2, with no clear D. The CDR3 is 11 amino acids. V was clipped by 6 bases and J by 5 bases, with 7 bases between them. CDR1 and CDR2 (germline): SNHLY, FYNNEI. This CDR3 reads CASRGGYGYTF. CDR3 nucleotides: TGTGCCAGCAGAGGCGGGTATGGCTACACCTTC.

The chain joins TRBV28 to TRBJ2-7, with 9 bases aligning to TRBD1. The CDR3 runs to 15 residues. V trimming: 4 bases; J trimming: 5 bases; junction bases outside the gene matches: 9. The V gene's germline CDR1 is MDHEN and CDR2 SYDVKM. The CDR3 DNA sequence: TGTGCCAGCAGTTCCCCGGGACAGGGTAACAACGAGCAGTACTTC. Translation gives CASSSPGQGNNEQYF. Supplemented by reference TRBV28 and TRBJ2-7, the full variable domain reads DVKVTQSSRYLVKRTGEKVFLECVQDMDHENMFWYRQDPGLGLRLIYFSYDVKMKEKGDIPEGYSVSREKKERFSLILESASTNQTSMYLCASSSPGQGNNEQYFGPGTRLTVT.

This chain uses TRBV25-1 with TRBJ1-1; D is undetermined. Germline CDR1 is MGHDK and CDR2 is SYGVNS. The CDR3 sequence is 11 residues long. V gave up 9 bases and J gave up 1 base, with 6 bases separating them. The CDR3 reads CASQENTEAFF. As DNA, the CDR3 is TGTGCCAGTCAGGAGAACACTGAAGCTTTCTTT.

J is TRBJ2-7 and V is TRBV11-2; D gene unclear. Deletions cut 5 bases from V and 2 bases from J, with 19 bases between. Germline V lookup: CDR1 SGHAT, CDR2 FQNNGV. The CDR3 contains 16 residues. DNA for the CDR3: TGTGCCAGCAGCCGTCCTACCCGTCCTCTACCCTACGAGCAGTACTTC. As protein: CASSRPTRPLPYEQYF. The full variable domain, rest sourced from reference TRBV11-2 and TRBJ2-7, is EAGVAQSPRYKIIEKRQSVAFWCNPISGHATLYWYQQILGQGPKLLIQFQNNGVVDDSQLPKDRFSAERLKGVDSTLKIQPAKLEDSAVYLCASSRPTRPLPYEQYFGPGTRLTVT.

The V gene is TRBV30, the J gene TRBJ2-3; TRBD2 matches 13 bases. Germline lookup yields CDR1 GTSNPN and CDR2 SVGIG (reference sequence). Unmatched junction bases numbered 10, after V lost 4 bases and J lost 6 bases. The CDR3 is made up of 16 amino acids. CDR3 coding DNA: TGTGCCTGGAAACTAGCGGGGGGGTCGATTTGGGATACGCAGTATTTT. This codes for CAWKLAGGSIWDTQYF.

This chain joins TRBV7-8 and TRBJ2-1; 11 nucleotides agree with TRBD2. J was trimmed by 14 bases and V by 5 bases; bases with no gene match: 11. Germline V gene lookup returns CDR1 SGHVS and CDR2 FQNEAQ. The length of the CDR3 is 14 residues. The chain's CDR3 is CASSLTTSGKGKFF. CDR3 nucleotides: TGTGCCAGCAGCCTCACGACTAGCGGGAAGGGGAAGTTCTTC.

The chain has TRBV28 and TRBJ2-5; 7 nucleotides align to TRBD1. The J segment lost 7 bases and the V segment lost 6 bases, leaving 5 bases of the junction unmatched. This CDR3 is 12 amino acids long. Germline V gives CDR1 MDHEN, CDR2 SYDVKM. This CDR3 is CASRTGTRTQYF. The DNA of the CDR3 is TGTGCCAGCAGGACAGGGACCAGGACCCAGTACTTC.

The V call is TRBV11-3, the J call TRBJ1-2; 7 bases fit TRBD1. Germline V gene lookup returns CDR1 SGHNT and CDR2 YENEEA. With V trimmed by 5 bases and J by 2 bases, 5 bases remained unmatched. The CDR3 consists of 14 residues. In DNA form, the CDR3 reads TGTGCCAGCAGCCTCGGACAGGAAAACTATGGCTACACCTTC. This translates into CASSLGQENYGYTF.

The chain uses TRBV4-1 and TRBJ2-7; 11 bases align to TRBD1. This CDR3 is built from 16 residues. CDR1 and CDR2 (germline): MGHRA, YSYEKL. V lost 1 base to trimming and J lost 4 bases; unmatched junction nucleotides: 6. The CDR3 protein is CASSQGWDRGNYEQYF. The CDR3 bases are TGCGCCAGCAGCCAAGGATGGGACAGGGGGAATTACGAGCAGTACTTC.